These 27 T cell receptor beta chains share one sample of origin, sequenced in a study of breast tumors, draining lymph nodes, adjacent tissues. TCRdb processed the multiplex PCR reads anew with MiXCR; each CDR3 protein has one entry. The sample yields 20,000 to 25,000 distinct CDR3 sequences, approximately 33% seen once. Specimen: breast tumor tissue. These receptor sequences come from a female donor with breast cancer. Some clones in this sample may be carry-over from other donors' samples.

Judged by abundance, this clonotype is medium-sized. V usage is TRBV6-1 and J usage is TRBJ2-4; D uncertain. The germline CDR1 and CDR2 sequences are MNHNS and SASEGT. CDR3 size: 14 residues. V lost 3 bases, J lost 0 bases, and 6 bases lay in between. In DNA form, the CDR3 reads TGTGCCAGCAGTGAGCCCTTAGCCAAAAACATTCAGTACTTC. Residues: CASSEPLAKNIQYF.

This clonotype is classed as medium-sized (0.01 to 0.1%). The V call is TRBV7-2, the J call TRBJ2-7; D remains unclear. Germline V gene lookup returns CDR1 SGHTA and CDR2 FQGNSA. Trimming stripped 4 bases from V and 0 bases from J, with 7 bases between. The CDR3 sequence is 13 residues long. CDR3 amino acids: CASSSGYSYEQYF. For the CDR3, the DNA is TGTGCCAGCAGCTCGGGTTACTCCTACGAGCAGTACTTC.

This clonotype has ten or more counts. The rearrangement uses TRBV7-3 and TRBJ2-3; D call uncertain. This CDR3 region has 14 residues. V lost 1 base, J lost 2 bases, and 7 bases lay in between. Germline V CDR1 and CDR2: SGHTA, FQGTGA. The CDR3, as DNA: TGTGCCAGCAGCTTAAACAGAGTCACAGATACGCAGTATTTT. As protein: CASSLNRVTDTQYF.

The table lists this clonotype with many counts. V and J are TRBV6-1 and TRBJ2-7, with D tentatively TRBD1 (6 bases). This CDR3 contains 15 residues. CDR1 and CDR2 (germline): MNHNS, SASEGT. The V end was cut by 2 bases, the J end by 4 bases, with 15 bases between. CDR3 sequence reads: CASSENPGTTYEQYF. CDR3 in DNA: TGTGCCAGCAGTGAAAACCCTGGGACAACTTACGAGCAGTACTTC.

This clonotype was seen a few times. The CDR3 loop is CASRRGPRRVNTGELFF. The CDR3, as DNA: TGTGCCAGCAGGCGAGGGCCCCGGAGGGTGAACACCGGGGAGCTGTTTTTT. The rearrangement links TRBV28 to TRBJ2-2; a weak D match, TRBD2 (6 bases). CDR1 is MDHEN, CDR2 SYDVKM, per germline. V gave up 6 bases and J gave up 1 base, with 18 bases separating them. This CDR3 is built from 17 residues.

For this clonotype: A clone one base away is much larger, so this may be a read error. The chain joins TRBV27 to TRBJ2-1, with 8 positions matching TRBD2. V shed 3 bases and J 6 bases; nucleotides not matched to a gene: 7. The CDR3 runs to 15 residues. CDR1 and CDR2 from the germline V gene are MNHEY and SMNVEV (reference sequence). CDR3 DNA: TGTGCCAGCAGTTTCCCGGGACTAGTGGGCAATGAGCAGTTCTTC. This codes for CASSFPGLVGNEQFF.

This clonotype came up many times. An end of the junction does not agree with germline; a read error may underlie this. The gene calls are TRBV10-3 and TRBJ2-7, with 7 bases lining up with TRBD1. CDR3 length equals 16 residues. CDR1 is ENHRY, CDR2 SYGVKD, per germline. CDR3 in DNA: TGTGCTATCAGTCACGCCGGGACAGAAAGCTCCTACGAGCAGTACTTC. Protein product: CAISHAGTESSYEQYF.

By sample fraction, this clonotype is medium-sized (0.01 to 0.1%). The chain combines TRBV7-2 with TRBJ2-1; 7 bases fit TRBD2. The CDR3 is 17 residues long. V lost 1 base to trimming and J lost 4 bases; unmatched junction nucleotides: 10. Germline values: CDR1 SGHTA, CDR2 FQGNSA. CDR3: CASSLVAFSGDYNEQFF. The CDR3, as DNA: TGTGCCAGCAGCTTAGTGGCTTTCAGCGGGGATTACAATGAGCAGTTCTTC.

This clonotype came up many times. The CDR3 spells CASSLASGITDTQYF. DNA for the CDR3: TGTGCCAGCAGCTTAGCTAGCGGGATCACAGATACGCAGTATTTT. V usage is TRBV7-3 and J usage is TRBJ2-3, with 9 bases that match TRBD2. CDR3 length: 15 amino acids. Germline loops: CDR1 SGHTA, CDR2 FQGTGA. Trimming removed 2 bases from V and 2 bases from J; junction bases left unmatched: 2.

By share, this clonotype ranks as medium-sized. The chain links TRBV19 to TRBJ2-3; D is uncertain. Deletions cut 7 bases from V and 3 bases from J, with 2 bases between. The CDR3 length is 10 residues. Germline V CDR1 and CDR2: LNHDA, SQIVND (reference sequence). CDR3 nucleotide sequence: TGTGCCAGTATTACAGATACGCAGTATTTT. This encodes CASITDTQYF.

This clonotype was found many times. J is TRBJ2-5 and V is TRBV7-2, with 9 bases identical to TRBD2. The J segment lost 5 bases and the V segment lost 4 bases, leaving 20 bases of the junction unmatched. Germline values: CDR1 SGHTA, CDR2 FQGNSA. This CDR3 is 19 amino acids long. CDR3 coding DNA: TGTGCCAGCAGCTCCTGGGGGCTAGCGGGGTGGCAGAGGGGTGAGACCCAGTACTTC. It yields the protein CASSSWGLAGWQRGETQYF.

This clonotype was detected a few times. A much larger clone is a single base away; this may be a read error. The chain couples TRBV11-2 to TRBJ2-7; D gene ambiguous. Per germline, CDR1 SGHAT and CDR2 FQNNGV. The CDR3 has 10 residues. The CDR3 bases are TGTGCCAGCGGCTTGTACGAGCAGTACTTC. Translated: CASGLYEQYF.

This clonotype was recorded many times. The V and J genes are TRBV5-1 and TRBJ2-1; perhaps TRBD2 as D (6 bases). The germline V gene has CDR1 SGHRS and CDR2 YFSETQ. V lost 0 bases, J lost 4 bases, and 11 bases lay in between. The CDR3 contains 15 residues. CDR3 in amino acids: CASSLGSSVYNEQFF. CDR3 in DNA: TGCGCCAGCAGCTTGGGTTCTAGCGTTTACAATGAGCAGTTCTTC.

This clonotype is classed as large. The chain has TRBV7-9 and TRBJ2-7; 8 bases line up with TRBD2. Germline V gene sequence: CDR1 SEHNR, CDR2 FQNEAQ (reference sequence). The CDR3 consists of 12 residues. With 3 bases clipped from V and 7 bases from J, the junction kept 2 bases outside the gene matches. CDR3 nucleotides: TGTGCCAGCAGCTTTACTAGCGGTGAGCAGTACTTC. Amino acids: CASSFTSGEQYF. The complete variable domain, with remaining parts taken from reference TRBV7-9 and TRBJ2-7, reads DTGVSQNPRHKITKRGQNVTFRCDPISEHNRLYWYRQTLGQGPEFLTYFQNEAQLEKSRLLSDRFSAERPKGSFSTLEIQRTEQGDSAMYLCASSFTSGEQYFGPGTRLTVT.

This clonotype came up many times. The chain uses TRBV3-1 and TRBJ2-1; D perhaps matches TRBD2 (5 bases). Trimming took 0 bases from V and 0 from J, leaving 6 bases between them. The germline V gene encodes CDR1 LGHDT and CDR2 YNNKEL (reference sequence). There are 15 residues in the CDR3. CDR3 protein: CASSQEGVSYNEQFF. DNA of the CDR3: TGTGCCAGCAGCCAAGAGGGAGTCTCCTACAATGAGCAGTTCTTC.

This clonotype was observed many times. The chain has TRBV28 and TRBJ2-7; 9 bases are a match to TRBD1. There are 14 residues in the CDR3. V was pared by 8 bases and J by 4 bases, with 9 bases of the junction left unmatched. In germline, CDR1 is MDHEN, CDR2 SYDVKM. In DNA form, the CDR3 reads TGTGCCAGCCGACTACAGGGGGCGCGGTACGAGCAGTACTTC. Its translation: CASRLQGARYEQYF.

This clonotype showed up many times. The CDR3 coding sequence is TGTGCCAGCAGTTCTAGAGTAGCCGGGGAGCTGTTTTTT. Translated, it gives CASSSRVAGELFF. The V call is TRBV28, the J call TRBJ2-2, with D unresolved. Germline loops: CDR1 MDHEN, CDR2 SYDVKM. This CDR3 spans 13 amino acids. Trimming pared 4 bases from V and 6 bases from J, leaving 9 bases between.

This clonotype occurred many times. The CDR3 DNA reads TGTGCCAGTAGCCCCCAGGGAATGGGTGGCTACACCTTC. Translated, it gives CASSPQGMGGYTF. V is TRBV19 and J is TRBJ1-2; D perhaps matches TRBD1 (5 bases). The CDR3 is 13 residues long. Germline V lookup: CDR1 LNHDA, CDR2 SQIVND (reference sequence). V was pared by 6 bases and J by 7 bases, with 15 bases between. The whole variable domain, remainder taken from reference TRBV19 and TRBJ1-2, is DGGITQSPKYLFRKEGQNVTLSCEQNLNHDAMYWYRQDPGQGLRLIYYSQIVNDFQKGDIAEGYSVSREKKESFPLTVTSAQKNPTAFYLCASSPQGMGGYTFGSGTRLTVV.

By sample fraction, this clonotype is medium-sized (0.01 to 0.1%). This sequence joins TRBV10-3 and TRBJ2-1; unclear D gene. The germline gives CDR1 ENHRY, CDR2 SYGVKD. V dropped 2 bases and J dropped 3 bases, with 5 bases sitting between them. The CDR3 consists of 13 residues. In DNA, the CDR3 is TGTGCCATCAGTGAGCCCAGCTACAATGAGCAGTTCTTC. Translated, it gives CAISEPSYNEQFF.

The CDR3 sequence is CASSAIWGPKSSYNEQFF. The CDR3 DNA reads as TGTGCCAGCAGTGCCATATGGGGACCCAAGAGCTCCTACAATGAGCAGTTCTTC. V is TRBV28 and J is TRBJ2-1; tentatively, D is TRBD1 or TRBD2 (5 bases each). The germline V and J ends were trimmed by 5 bases and 0 bases, with 20 bases remaining between them. Germline V gene lookup returns CDR1 MDHEN and CDR2 SYDVKM. The CDR3 is made up of 18 amino acids.

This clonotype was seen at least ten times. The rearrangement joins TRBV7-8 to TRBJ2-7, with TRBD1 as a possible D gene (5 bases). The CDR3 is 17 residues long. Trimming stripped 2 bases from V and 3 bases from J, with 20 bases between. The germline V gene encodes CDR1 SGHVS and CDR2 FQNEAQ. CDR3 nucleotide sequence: TGTGCCAGCAGCTTACCCTTTGCCCGGCAGGGAATCTACGAGCAGTACTTC. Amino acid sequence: CASSLPFARQGIYEQYF.

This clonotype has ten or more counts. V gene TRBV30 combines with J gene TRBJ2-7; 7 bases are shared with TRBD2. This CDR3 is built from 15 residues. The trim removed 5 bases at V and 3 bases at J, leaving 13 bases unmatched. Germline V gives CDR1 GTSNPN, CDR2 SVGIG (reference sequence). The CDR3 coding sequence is TGTGCCTGGGCCCCCGGGGCAGGGAGGGTCTACGAGCAGTACTTC. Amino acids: CAWAPGAGRVYEQYF.

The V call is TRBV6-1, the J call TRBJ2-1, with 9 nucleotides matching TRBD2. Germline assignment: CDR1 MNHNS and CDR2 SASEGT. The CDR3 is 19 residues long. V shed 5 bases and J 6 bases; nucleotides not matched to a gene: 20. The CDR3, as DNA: TGTGCCAGCAGTCGCAGCGGGAGGTCGGGTTTAGTGTCTTCCAATGAGCAGTTCTTC. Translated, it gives CASSRSGRSGLVSSNEQFF.

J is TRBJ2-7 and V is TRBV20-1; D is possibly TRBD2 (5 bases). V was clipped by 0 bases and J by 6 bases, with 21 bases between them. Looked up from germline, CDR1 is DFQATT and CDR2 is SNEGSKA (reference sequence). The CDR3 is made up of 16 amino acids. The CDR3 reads CSAREIHRGFSTEQYF. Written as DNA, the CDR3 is TGCAGTGCTAGAGAAATTCATCGGGGTTTTTCGACCGAGCAGTACTTC.

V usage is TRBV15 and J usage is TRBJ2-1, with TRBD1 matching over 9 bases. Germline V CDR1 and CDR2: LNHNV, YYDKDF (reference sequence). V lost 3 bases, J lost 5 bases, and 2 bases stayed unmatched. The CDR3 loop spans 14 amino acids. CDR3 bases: TGTGCCACCAGCAGGGACAGGGGAAACAATGAGCAGTTCTTC. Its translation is CATSRDRGNNEQFF.

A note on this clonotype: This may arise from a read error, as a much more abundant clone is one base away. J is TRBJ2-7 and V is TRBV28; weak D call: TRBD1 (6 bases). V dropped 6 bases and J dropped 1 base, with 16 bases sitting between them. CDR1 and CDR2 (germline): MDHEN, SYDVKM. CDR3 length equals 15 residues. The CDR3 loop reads CASSGTGISSYEQYF. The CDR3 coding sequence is TGTGCCAGCAGCGGCACAGGGATCTCTTCCTACGAGCAGTACTTC.

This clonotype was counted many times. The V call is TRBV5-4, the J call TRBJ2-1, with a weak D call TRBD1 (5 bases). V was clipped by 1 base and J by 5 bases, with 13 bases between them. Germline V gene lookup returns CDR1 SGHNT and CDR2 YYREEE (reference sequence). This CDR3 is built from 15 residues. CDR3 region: CASSLSRGVDNEQFF. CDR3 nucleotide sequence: TGTGCCAGCAGCTTGAGTAGGGGCGTAGACAATGAGCAGTTCTTC.